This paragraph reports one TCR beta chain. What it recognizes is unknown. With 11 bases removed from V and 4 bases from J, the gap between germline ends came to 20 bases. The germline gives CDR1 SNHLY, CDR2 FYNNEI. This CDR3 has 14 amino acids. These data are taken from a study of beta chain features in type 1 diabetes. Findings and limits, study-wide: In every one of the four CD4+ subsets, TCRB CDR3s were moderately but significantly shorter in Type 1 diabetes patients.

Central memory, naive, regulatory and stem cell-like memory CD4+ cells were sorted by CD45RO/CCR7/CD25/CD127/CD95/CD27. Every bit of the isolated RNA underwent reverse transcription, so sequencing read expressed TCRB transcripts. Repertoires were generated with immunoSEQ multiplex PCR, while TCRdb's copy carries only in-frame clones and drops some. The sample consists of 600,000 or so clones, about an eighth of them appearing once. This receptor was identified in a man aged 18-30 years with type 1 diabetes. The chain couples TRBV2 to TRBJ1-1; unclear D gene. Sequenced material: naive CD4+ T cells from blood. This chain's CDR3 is CAGRVSNSGTEAFF. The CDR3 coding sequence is TGTGCCGGAAGAGTGTCGAACTCGGGCACTGAAGCTTTCTTT.